This T cell receptor (beta chain) was captured by sequencing in a study of cytomegalovirus exposure and HLA in healthy donors. Comments on this clone: What it binds is not known.

Findings and caveats of the study: Later, an analysis found that common viral pathogens appeared to be linked with several of the most significant clusters.

V was clipped by 0 bases and J by 1 base, with 12 bases between them. Germline CDR1 is SGHRS and CDR2 is YFSETQ. The CDR3 runs to 16 residues. It was with 60 Vbeta and 13 Jbeta primers that the PCR ran. Assay: immunoSEQ multiplex PCR; the TCRdb copy retains only in-frame clones and omits some. The data hold some 140,000 clones, with nearly 80% observed a single time. Sequenced input: PBMCs. The origin of this receptor is a man younger than 45 in good health and CMV-seropositive. The V call is TRBV5-1, the J call TRBJ2-3; D is unclear. This chain's CDR3 is CASSLAVVLGTDTQYF. In DNA form, the CDR3 reads TGCGCCAGCAGCTTGGCGGTCGTGCTAGGCACAGATACGCAGTATTTT.